A single T cell receptor beta chain is shown here with its context. The antigen is not known. This record belongs to a study of vaccination and CD4 T cells after COVID-19. At the level of the study: Control cultures were supplied with a CEFX pool, an HIV-1 Nef pool, or no peptide at all.

The germline V gene encodes CDR1 MNHEY and CDR2 SVGAGI. The CDR3 contains 15 residues. The J segment lost 7 bases and the V segment lost 2 bases, leaving 7 bases of the junction unmatched. The sample's treatment: roughly 11-day PBMC culture with coronavirus spike peptide pools or control peptides (ViraFEST assay). ViraFEST enlarged antigen-specific T cell populations with peptide pools and afterwards sequenced TCRs. Oncomine TCR Beta short-read sequencing was applied to DNA from cultured CD4+ T cells. TCRdb processed the PCR reads anew with MiXCR; each CDR3 protein has one entry. Of about 13,000 distinct CDR3 sequences listed, around 43% are singletons.

This receptor was identified in a human donor who had recovered from COVID-19. The chain combines TRBV6-5 with TRBJ1-2; 10 bases agree with TRBD1. The sequenced sample was CD4+ T cells from blood, cultured in vitro. The CDR3 reads CASSYAGTGAFGYTF. The CDR3 nucleotides are TGTGCCAGCAGTTACGCCGGGACAGGGGCTTTTGGCTACACCTTC.